Listed below are T cell receptor beta chains from one sample, sequenced in a study of neurological immune-mediated disorders. TCRdb reanalysed the 5' RACE reads using MiXCR and keeps one entry per CDR3 protein. The sample contains 50,000 to 60,000 distinct CDR3 sequences, roughly 2.5% of which appear only once. The sequenced material came from PBMCs. The receptor set was obtained from a man in his forties or fifties with multiple sclerosis. Both conserved end residues are part of each CDR3. Fields, in order: V gene, CDR3 length, D gene, clone size, J gene, CDR3 DNA, CDR3 protein. A D gene is named only where the DNA matches it firmly. Clone size is not always given. Where it is, it says once, few, many or a class for expanded clones.

TRBV7-6	13	TRBD1	many	TRBJ2-7	TGTGCCAGCAGCACGGACAGGGTCTACGAGCAGTACTTC	CASSTDRVYEQYF
TRBV5-1	15	-	-	TRBJ1-5	TGCGCCAGCAGCTTGGCAGGGGAGGATTATCAGCCCCAGCATTTT	CASSLAGEDYQPQHF
TRBV5-1	17	TRBD2	many	TRBJ2-4	TGCGCCAGCAGCTTGCCCCGAAGCGGGGGTTCCAAAAACATTCAGTACTTC	CASSLPRSGGSKNIQYF
TRBV12-3/TRBV12-4	14	-	many	TRBJ1-1	TGTGCCAGCAGTCCCGACGGAGGAAACACTGAAGCTTTCTTT	CASSPDGGNTEAFF
TRBV20-1	14	TRBD1	many	TRBJ2-7	TGCAGTGCAACTCCGGGACAGGCTTCCTACGAGCAGTACTTC	CSATPGQASYEQYF
TRBV5-1	15	TRBD1	many	TRBJ2-1	TGCGCCAGCAGCTTGGTGGACAGGGGGGACAATGAGCAGTTCTTC	CASSLVDRGDNEQFF
TRBV5-1	14	-	many	TRBJ1-1	TGCGCCAGCAGCATGACAACAGCGAACACTGAAGCTTTCTTT	CASSMTTANTEAFF
TRBV4-1	20	-	many	TRBJ2-3	TGCGCCAGCAGCCAAGATTTGGCGGCGGAGGGAGGGGGACCCACAGATACGCAGTATTTT	CASSQDLAAEGGGPTDTQYF
TRBV5-1	16	-	many	TRBJ2-7	TGCGCCAGCAGAGGGCAGCCAGATATCAGGAGCTACGAGCAGTACTTC	CASRGQPDIRSYEQYF
TRBV20-1	13	-	many	TRBJ2-7	TGCAGTGCTAGAGATATGGCCGAGTACGAGCAGTACTTC	CSARDMAEYEQYF
TRBV6-6	13	-	-	TRBJ1-2	TGTGCCAGCAGTTCCACCATCGGAAGTGGCTACACCTTC	CASSSTIGSGYTF
TRBV20-1	14	-	-	TRBJ1-6	TGCAGTGCTCAAGACAGGACCTATAATTCAACCCTCAACTTT	CSAQDRTYNSTLNF
TRBV20-1	13	-	many	TRBJ2-1	TGCAGTGCTTATTCACCGACCTACAATGAGCAGTTCTTC	CSAYSPTYNEQFF
TRBV20-1	15	TRBD2	many	TRBJ2-3	TGCAGTGCCGGCGCGAGCGGGGGCCCCACAGATACGCAGTATTTT	CSAGASGGPTDTQYF
TRBV27	14	TRBD1	many	TRBJ1-2	TGTGCCAGCAGTTTATACCAGGGGGACTATGGCTACACCTTC	CASSLYQGDYGYTF
TRBV20-1	15	TRBD2	many	TRBJ2-5	TGCAGTGCTTCAATTCCGGGACTAGGTAGAGAGACCCAGTACTTC	CSASIPGLGRETQYF
TRBV6-2/TRBV6-3	14	-	medium-sized	TRBJ1-1	TGTGCCAGCAGTTACTCGGACAGCTCCACTGAAGCTTTCTTT	CASSYSDSSTEAFF
TRBV12-3/TRBV12-4	13	-	few	TRBJ2-7	TGTGCCAGCAGTTTGGGGGGGCCTAACGAGCAGTACTTC	CASSLGGPNEQYF
TRBV7-2	14	-	many	TRBJ1-5	TGTGCCAGCAGCCTGTTCTACGGCAATCAGCCCCAGCATTTT	CASSLFYGNQPQHF
TRBV20-1	13	-	many	TRBJ1-2	TGCAGTGCTAGAGGGCCGGGCAACTATGGCTACACCTTC	CSARGPGNYGYTF
TRBV29-1	14	-	many	TRBJ2-3	TGCAGCGCCAAGGGGGGTACACCTCGAGATACGCAGTATTTT	CSAKGGTPRDTQYF
TRBV5-1	10	-	many	TRBJ2-7	TGCGCCAGCAGCACCTACGAGCAGTACTTC	CASSTYEQYF
TRBV7-9	16	-	many	TRBJ2-3	TGTGCCAGCAGCTCCGACGTGGCGGGCCCCTTTGATACGCAGTATTTT	CASSSDVAGPFDTQYF
TRBV18	15	-	many	TRBJ1-2	TGTGCCAGCTCACCTCCCAGGGGCCAAAGCTATGGCTACACCTTC	CASSPPRGQSYGYTF
TRBV5-1	19	-	many	TRBJ2-6	TGCGCCAGCAGCTTCGGCTACCGTACGGGGGCGTCTGGGGCCAACGTCCTGACTTTC	CASSFGYRTGASGANVLTF
TRBV24-1	13	-	many	TRBJ2-2	TGTGCCACCAGTGATAACGGGGCCCGGGAGCTGTTTTTT	CATSDNGARELFF
TRBV5-6	15	-	medium-sized	TRBJ2-3	TGTGCCAGCAGCTTGGAGCTCCGGACCTCAGATACGCAGTATTTT	CASSLELRTSDTQYF
TRBV29-1	12	-	many	TRBJ1-2	TGCAGCGTGCATACAGAGAACTATGGCTACACCTTC	CSVHTENYGYTF
TRBV20-1	16	-	many	TRBJ2-3	TGCAGTGCTAGTAATTGGATCAGGGGGGACACAGATACGCAGTATTTT	CSASNWIRGDTDTQYF
TRBV20-1	15	TRBD2	many	TRBJ2-3	TGCAGTGCTAGCTGGTGGGGGGGAGAAGGTGATACGCAGTATTTT	CSASWWGGEGDTQYF
TRBV12-3/TRBV12-4	12	-	many	TRBJ2-2	TGTGCCAGCTGGACATGGTACGGGGAGCTGTTTTTT	CASWTWYGELFF
TRBV6-5	16	-	-	TRBJ2-1	TGTGCCAGCAGTTACCAAGGTCCTAGCTCCTACAATGAGCAGTTCTTC	CASSYQGPSSYNEQFF
TRBV4-3	16	TRBD1	many	TRBJ2-7	TGCGCCAGCAGCCAGTCCGCCGGGACAGGATCTTACGAGCAGTACTTC	CASSQSAGTGSYEQYF
TRBV6-5	13	-	many	TRBJ2-3	TGTGCCACTCAGGACGGGGGCACAGATACGCAGTATTTT	CATQDGGTDTQYF
TRBV11-1	15	-	many	TRBJ2-3	TGTGCCAGCAGCTATTTAGCCTCCAGCACAGATACGCAGTATTTT	CASSYLASSTDTQYF
TRBV6-1	16	-	few	TRBJ1-6	TGTGCCAGCAGTGAATGGGGGAGCTCCTATAATTCAACCCTCAACTTT	CASSEWGSSYNSTLNF
TRBV19	13	TRBD1	few	TRBJ2-7	TGTGCCAGTAGCCAGGGACAGGGCTACGAGCAGTACTTC	CASSQGQGYEQYF
TRBV20-1	11	-	many	TRBJ1-1	TGCAGTGCTAGTAATGGGCCTGAAGCTTTCTTT	CSASNGPEAFF
TRBV20-1	14	-	many	TRBJ1-5	TGCAGTGCTAGACCGAACAGGGACAATCAGCCCCAGCATTTT	CSARPNRDNQPQHF
TRBV7-9	15	-	many	TRBJ2-5	TGTGCCAGCAGCCCAAGCCGGGACATCCAAGAGACCCAGTACTTC	CASSPSRDIQETQYF
TRBV27	15	-	many	TRBJ2-3	TGTGCCAGCAGTTTATGGGCGGTCGGCACAGATACGCAGTATTTT	CASSLWAVGTDTQYF